This TCR beta chain was captured in a study of blood T cells in healthy people across ages (dated by TCRdb to between 2014 and 2016). A note on the overall study: In model experiments, roughly one uniquely barcoded TCR beta cDNA molecule per two T cells was captured by template switching. The donors were divided into four age groups: young (average approximately 16 years), middle-aged (approximately 39), aged (around 67) and long-lived (82). Using the same blood draw, the study looked at two additional independent replicas of 1 million unique cDNA reads for two donors, one aged 18 to 30 and the other aged 80 or older. Using deep sequencing normalized with unique cDNA molecular identifiers, the study measured how TCR beta repertoire diversity changes with age. To avoid experimental bias, donors of different ages were randomly spread across the sequencing lanes.

Library preparation employed 5' RACE. Sequencing instrument: Illumina HiSeq 2500. A second PCR of about 7 to 12 cycles was run with a J-beta primer mix and a sample-barcoded 5' primer. A unique molecular identifier was introduced onto each TCR beta cDNA molecule by a template-switch 5' adaptor carrying 12 random nucleotides. At least 2.5 million CDR3-containing paired-end reads were obtained from each sample. First-strand cDNA synthesis was performed from all RNA using the Mint cDNA synthesis kit, with priming by a TRBC-specific oligonucleotide. Following uracil-DNA glycosylase treatment, all cDNA underwent a first 18-cycle PCR with the universal primers M1SS and BC2_uni_R. In the original analysis: Normalization of each sample was performed by random selection of 1 million high-quality reads, each carrying a distinct molecular identifier. Instead of being binned into consensus sequences, reads with shared molecular identifiers were discarded. MiTCR, set to a Q25 quality threshold and the strictest error-elimination algorithm, was used for CDR3 identification, clonotype clustering and error correction. A nonparametric unseen species model with Euler transformation was used to estimate lower-bound total TCR beta diversity. The public sequencing data were trimmed at Q25 with fastp and processed into clonotypes with MiXCR by TCRdb, which kept only in-frame beta chains. Merged by CDR3 protein, the rows form single entries marked with the most common genes and DNA. TCRdb's processing, not the study's, gives the V and J calls here. This sample gives roughly 2 million distinct CDR3 sequences in total; about 50% of them show up just once. Jointly, the top ten make up more than 2% of the sample.

The donors were roughly 40 Caucasian individuals from Russia, aged roughly 6 to 100 years, who were systemically healthy. Each donor gave about 9.2 milliliters of peripheral blood, drawn into EDTA-treated Vacutainer tubes. Ficoll-Paque density-gradient centrifugation was used to isolate PBMCs, with at least 6.5 million per sample. Total RNA was extracted from PBMCs with Trizol reagent, with at least 6 micrograms obtained per sample. Naive CD45RAhigh/CD27high T cell percentages were measured by flow cytometry on a PBMC aliquot from every donor. A remark on this clonotype: Its antigen is not yet known. Within one base of it there is no much larger clone, and no base qualities were kept.

V is reduced by 4 bases and J by 2 bases, leaving a spacing of 12 bases between them. CDR1 is given as SGHRS and CDR2 as YFSETQ, both from the germline V gene. Including the terminal cysteine and phenylalanine, the CDR3 comprises 14 residues. The read is trimmed to its CDR3 DNA, 42 bases read in frame from base 1. Beyond this particular receptor, the publication reports: Because donor CMV infection status was unknown, age-related changes in expanded clonotypes were potentially confounded. Estimates of total diversity based on one million sequenced T cells were regarded as lower bounds and as underestimates. A strong correlation was found between observed TCR beta diversity and the percentage of naive T cells measured by flow cytometry. The long-lived group showed more naive CD4+ T cells, fewer expanded clones and increased TCR diversity than the aged group, suggesting age selection. Since profiling was done on bulk unsorted PBMCs, naive and antigen-experienced compartments could not be conclusively compared. Observed TCR beta diversity per million T cells fell roughly linearly with age, and a significant reduction was already apparent by age around 36.

Material: blood. This receptor was identified in a woman in her forties in good health. The sequence is built from TRBV5-1 and TRBJ2-5; the D gene is possibly TRBD1, with 5 bases matching. The CDR3 loop reads CASSRTMNQETQYF. The base sequence is TGCGCCAGCAGCAGGACAATGAATCAAGAGACCCAGTACTTC.